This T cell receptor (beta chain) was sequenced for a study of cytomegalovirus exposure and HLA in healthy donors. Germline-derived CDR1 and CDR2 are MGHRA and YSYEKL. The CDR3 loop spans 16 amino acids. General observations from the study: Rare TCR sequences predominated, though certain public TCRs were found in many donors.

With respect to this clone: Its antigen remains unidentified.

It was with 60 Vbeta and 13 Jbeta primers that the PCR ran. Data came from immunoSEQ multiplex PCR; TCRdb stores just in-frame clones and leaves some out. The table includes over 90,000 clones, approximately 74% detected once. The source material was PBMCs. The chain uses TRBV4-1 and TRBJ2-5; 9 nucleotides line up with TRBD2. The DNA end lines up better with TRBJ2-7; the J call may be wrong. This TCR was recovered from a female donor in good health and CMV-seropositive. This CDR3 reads CASSQVVSASGDEQYF. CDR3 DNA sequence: TGCGCCAGCAGCCAAGTAGTATCCGCTAGCGGGGACGAGCAGTACTTC.